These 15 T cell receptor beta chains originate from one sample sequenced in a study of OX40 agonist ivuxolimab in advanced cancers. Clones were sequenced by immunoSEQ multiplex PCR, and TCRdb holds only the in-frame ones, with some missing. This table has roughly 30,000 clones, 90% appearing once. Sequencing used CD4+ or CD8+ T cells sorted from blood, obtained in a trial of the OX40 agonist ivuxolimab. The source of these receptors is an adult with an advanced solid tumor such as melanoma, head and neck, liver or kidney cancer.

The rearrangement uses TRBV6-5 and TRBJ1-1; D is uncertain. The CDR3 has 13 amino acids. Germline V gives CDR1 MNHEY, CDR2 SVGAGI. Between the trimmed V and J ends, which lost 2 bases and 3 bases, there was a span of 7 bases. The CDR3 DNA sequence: TGTGCCAGCAGTTACGCCCAGGACACTGAAGCTTTCTTT. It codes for CASSYAQDTEAFF.

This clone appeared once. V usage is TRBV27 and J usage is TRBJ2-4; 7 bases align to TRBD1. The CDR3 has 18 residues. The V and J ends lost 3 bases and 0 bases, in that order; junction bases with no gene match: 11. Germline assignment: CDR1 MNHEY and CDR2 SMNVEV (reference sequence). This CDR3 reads CASSLKAGGYLAKNIQYF. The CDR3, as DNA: TGTGCCAGCAGTTTGAAGGCAGGGGGATATCTAGCCAAAAACATTCAGTACTTC.

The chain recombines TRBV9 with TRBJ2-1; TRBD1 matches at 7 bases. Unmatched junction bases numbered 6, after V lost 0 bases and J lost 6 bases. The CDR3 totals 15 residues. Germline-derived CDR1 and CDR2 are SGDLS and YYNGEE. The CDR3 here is CASSVEQGISNEQFF. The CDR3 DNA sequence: TGTGCCAGCAGCGTAGAACAGGGGATAAGCAATGAGCAGTTCTTC.

As DNA, the CDR3 is TGTGCCAGCAGCTTATCCAGCGGGAGCGTCCACAATGAGCAGTTCTTC. Translation gives CASSLSSGSVHNEQFF. J is TRBJ2-1 and V is TRBV7-6; TRBD2 matches at 8 bases. CDR3 length: 16 residues. Trimming at V came to 2 bases and at J to 5 bases, leaving 8 bases not matched to a gene. CDR1 and CDR2 from the germline V gene are SGHVS and FNYEAQ.

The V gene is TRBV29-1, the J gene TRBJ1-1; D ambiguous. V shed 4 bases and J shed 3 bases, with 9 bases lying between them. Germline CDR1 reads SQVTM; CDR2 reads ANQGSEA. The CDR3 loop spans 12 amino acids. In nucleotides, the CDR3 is TGCAGCGTTGCCCCAGGCGACACTGAAGCTTTCTTT. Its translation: CSVAPGDTEAFF.

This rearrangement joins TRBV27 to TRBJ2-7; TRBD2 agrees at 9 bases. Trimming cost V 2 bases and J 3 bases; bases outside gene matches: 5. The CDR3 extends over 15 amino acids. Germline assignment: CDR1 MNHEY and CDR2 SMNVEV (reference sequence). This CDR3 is CASSLRAGGLYEQYF. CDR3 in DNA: TGTGCCAGCAGTTTAAGGGCGGGAGGGCTCTACGAGCAGTACTTC.

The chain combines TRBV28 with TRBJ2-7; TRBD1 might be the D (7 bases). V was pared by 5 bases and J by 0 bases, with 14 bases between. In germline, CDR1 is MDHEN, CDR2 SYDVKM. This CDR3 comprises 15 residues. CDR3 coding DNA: TGTGCCAGCAGTAGAAACAGGGGACTCTCCTACGAGCAGTACTTC. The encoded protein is CASSRNRGLSYEQYF.

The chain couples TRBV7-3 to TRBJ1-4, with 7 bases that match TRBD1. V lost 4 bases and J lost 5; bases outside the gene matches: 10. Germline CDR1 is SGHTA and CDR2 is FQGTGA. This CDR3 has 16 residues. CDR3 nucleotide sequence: TGTGCCAGCAGCTCCGAAGGGGCCAGGGGGAATGAAAAACTGTTTTTT. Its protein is CASSSEGARGNEKLFF.

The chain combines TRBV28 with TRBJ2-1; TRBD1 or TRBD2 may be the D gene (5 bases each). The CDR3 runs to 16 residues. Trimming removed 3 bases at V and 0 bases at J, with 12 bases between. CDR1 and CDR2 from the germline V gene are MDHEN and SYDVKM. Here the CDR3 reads CASSLTGTISYNEQFF. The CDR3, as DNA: TGTGCCAGCAGTTTGACCGGGACGATCTCCTACAATGAGCAGTTCTTC.

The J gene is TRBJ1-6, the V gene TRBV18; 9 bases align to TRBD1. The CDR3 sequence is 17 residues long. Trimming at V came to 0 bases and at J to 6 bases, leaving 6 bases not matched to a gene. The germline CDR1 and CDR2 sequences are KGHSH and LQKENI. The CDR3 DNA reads TGTGCCAGCTCACCACCAGCGCCGGGACAGGGTAATTCACCCCTCCACTTT. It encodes CASSPPAPGQGNSPLHF.

The CDR3 DNA follows: TGCGCCAGCAGTGAGAGGGAGGGGACGCCCCTCTATGGCTACACCTTC. Protein: CASSEREGTPLYGYTF. The V gene is TRBV10-2, the J gene TRBJ1-2; tentatively, D is TRBD1 (5 bases). CDR1 and CDR2 (germline): WSHSY, SAAADI. Trimming cost V 2 bases and J 4 bases, with 17 bases left between them. The CDR3 contains 16 residues.

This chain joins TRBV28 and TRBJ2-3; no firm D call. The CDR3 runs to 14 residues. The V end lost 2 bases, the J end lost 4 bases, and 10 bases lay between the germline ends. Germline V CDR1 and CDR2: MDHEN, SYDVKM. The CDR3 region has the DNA TGTGCCAGCAGTTTAAGGCTAGACCCAGATACGCAGTATTTT. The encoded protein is CASSLRLDPDTQYF.

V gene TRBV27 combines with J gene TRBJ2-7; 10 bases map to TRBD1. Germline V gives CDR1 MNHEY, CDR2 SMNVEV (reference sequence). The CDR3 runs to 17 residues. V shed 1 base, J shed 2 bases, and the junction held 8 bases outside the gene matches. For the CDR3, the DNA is TGTGCCAGCAGTTTATTTTTTGGGGACAGGGGACCCTACGAGCAGTACTTC. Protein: CASSLFFGDRGPYEQYF.

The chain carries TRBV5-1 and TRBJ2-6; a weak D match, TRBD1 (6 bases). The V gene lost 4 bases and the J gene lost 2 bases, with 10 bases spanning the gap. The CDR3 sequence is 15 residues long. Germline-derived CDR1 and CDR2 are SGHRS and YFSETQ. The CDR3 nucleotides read TGCGCCAGCAGCCCGAACAGGGCTGGGGCCAACGTCCTGACTTTC. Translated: CASSPNRAGANVLTF.

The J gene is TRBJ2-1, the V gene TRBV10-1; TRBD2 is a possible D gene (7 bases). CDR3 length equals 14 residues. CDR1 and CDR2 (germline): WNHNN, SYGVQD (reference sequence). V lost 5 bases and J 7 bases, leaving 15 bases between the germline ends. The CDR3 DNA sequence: TGCGCCAGCAGTCCGGCGGGGGCGGGGAATGAGCAGTTCTTC. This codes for CASSPAGAGNEQFF.